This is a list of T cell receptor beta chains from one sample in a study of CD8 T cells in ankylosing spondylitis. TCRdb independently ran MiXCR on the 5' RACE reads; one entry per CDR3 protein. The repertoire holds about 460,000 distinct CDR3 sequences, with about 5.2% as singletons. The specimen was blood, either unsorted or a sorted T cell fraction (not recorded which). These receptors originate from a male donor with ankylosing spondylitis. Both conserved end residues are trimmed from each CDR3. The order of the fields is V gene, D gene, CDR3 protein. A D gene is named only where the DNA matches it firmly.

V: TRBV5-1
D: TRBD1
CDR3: ASSFGGQGLNEQF

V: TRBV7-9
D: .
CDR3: ASSLSGLPQH

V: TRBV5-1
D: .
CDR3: ASSLTGLSYNSPLH

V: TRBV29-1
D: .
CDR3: SVEGLVYGYT

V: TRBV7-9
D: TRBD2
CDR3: ASKIRGGLQETQY

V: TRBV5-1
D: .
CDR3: ASSSGNGGDYGYT

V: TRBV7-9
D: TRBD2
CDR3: ASSGTSDTYEQY

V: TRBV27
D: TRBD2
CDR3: ASSLNRDKRIAGVSTDTQY

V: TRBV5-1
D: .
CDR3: ATRDGQGPEAF

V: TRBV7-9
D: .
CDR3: ASSLGGDTNTGELF

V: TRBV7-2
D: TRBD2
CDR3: ASTINPAGGYNEQF

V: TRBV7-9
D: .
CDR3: ASSPALVLETEAF

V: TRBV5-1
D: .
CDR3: ASSFYLGEYNEQF

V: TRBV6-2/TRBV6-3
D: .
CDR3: ASSFDTNTEAF

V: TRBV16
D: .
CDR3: ASSRLRNRGRTDTQY

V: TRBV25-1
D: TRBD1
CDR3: ASSGPPGTGNTGELF

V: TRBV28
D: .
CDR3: ASSFGWSRTYEQY

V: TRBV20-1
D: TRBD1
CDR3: SARARTGATGYT

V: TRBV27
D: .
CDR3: ASSTRQPLMTEAF

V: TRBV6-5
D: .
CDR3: ASSSPGGRWQF

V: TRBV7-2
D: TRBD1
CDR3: ASSSYRTGLGEQY

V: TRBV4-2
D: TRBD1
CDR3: ASSQDIGQGVSYEQY

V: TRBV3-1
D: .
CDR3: ASSHLAGPLG

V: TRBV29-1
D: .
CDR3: SVGGSANTGELF

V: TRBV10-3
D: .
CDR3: AIRAGGYEQY

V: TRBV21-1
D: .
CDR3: ASSKVAGCYNQPQH

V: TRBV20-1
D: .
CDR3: SARLTLPVDNEQF

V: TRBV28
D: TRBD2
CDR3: ASSSDGRAEF

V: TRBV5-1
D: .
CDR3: ASSSDPRGASTGELF

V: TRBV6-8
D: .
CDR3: ASTPNRDSYNEQF

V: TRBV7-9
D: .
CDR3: ASSFTGEPRAGTPYEQY

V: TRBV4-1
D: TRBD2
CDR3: ASSQGSGRTYNEQF

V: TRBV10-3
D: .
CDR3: AISERRGTLGYEQY

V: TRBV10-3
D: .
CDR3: ATTGLDRPKDTIY

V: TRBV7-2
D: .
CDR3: ASSYRMNTGELF

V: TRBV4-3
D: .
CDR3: ASSQVAGRGQTQY

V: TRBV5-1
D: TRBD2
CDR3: ASTASGRARINEQF